This TCR beta chain is drawn from a study of blood T cell repertoires in COVID-19. Study-wide context: Samples representing acute and convalescent COVID-19 were sourced from the United States, Italy and Spain. T cells, B-cell-depleted T cells, or PBMCs provided the cDNA or gDNA that served as material.

In the source study's methods: By means of reference gene primer amplification, nucleated cell counts were estimated. The method was immunoSEQ multiplex PCR; TCRdb's version includes in-frame clones alone and lacks a portion of them. V, J and clone size derive from that table, while D and trimming were established from the DNA sequence. The sample contains over 60,000 clones, about nine tenths of which appear only once. This clone was detected only once. CDR3 length: 13 amino acids. Germline CDR1 and CDR2: SGDLS and YYNGEE. J lost 11 bases, V lost 4 bases, and 7 bases had no gene match. The V gene is TRBV9, the J gene TRBJ1-1; 11 positions agree with TRBD1. The receptor was derived from a human donor in a cohort sampled during active COVID-19. The sequencing sample was made of peripheral blood. CDR3 amino acids: CASSSRDRGDAFF. The DNA of the CDR3 is TGTGCCAGCAGCTCCAGGGACAGGGGGGACGCTTTCTTT.